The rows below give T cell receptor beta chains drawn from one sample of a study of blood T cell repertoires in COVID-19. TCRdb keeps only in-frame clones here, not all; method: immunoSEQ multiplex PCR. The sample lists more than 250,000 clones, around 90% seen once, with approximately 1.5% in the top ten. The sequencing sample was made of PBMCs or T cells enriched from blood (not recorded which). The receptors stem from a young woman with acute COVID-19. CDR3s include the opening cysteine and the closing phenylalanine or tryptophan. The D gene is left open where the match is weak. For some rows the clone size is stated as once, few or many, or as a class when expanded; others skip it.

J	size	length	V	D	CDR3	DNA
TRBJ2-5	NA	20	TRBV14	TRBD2	CASSPRTSWTGGRFRETQYF	TGTGCCAGCAGCCCCCGGACTAGTTGGACCGGAGGACGGTTTCGAGAGACCCAGTACTTC
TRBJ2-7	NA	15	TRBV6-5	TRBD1	CASSHRDRGLGEQYF	TGTGCCAGCAGTCACCGGGACAGGGGGCTTGGCGAGCAGTACTTC
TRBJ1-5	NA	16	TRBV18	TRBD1	CASSRTGAGSNQPQHF	TGTGCCAGCTCACGGACAGGGGCGGGTAGCAATCAGCCCCAGCATTTT
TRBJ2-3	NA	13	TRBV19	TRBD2	CASRTSSTDTQYF	TGTGCCAGTAGGACTAGCAGCACAGATACGCAGTATTTT
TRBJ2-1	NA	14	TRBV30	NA	CAWSVGTPYNEQFF	TGTGCCTGGAGTGTAGGGACTCCCTATAATGAGCAGTTCTTC
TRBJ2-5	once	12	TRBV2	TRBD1	CASRQGRETQYF	TGTGCCAGTCGACAGGGGCGAGAGACCCAGTACTTC
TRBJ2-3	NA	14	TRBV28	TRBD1	CASSWTGLSYTQYF	TGTGCCAGCAGTTGGACAGGGTTGTCCTACACGCAGTATTTT
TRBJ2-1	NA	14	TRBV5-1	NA	CASSLASTSDEQFF	TGCGCCAGCAGCTTGGCGAGTACCTCCGATGAGCAGTTCTTC
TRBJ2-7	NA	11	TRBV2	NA	CASQGRPEQYF	TGTGCCAGCCAAGGCAGGCCCGAGCAGTACTTC
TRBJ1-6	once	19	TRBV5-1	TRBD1	CASRSFGQGAAEPDSPLHF	TGCGCCAGCAGAAGTTTCGGACAGGGGGCGGCGGAACCGGATTCACCCCTCCACTTT
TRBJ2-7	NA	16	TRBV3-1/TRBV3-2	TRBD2	CASSQTVAGVGYEQYF	TGTGCCAGCAGCCAAACAGTAGCGGGAGTGGGATACGAGCAGTACTTC
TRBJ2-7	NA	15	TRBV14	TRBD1	CASSQEVSHRGEQYF	TGTGCCAGCAGCCAAGAGGTTTCCCACAGGGGCGAGCAGTACTTC
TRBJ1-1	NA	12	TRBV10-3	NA	CAISVAGTEAFF	TGTGCCATCAGTGTAGCGGGAACTGAAGCTTTCTTT
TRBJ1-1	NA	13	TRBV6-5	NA	CASKLSGIAEAFF	TGTGCCAGCAAGCTCTCAGGGATAGCTGAAGCTTTCTTT
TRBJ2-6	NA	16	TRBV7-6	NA	CASSGWGVSGANVLTF	TGTGCCAGCAGCGGGTGGGGAGTCTCTGGGGCCAACGTCCTGACTTTC
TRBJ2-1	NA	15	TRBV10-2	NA	CASSEDSSSYNEQFF	TGCGCCAGCAGTGAGGACAGCAGCTCCTACAATGAGCAGTTCTTC
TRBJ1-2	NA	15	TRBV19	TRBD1	CASSSSGGLNYGYTF	TGTGCCAGTAGTAGCTCAGGGGGCCTGAACTATGGCTACACCTTC
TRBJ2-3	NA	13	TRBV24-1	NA	CATSLTGADTQYF	TGTGCCACCAGTTTAACGGGGGCAGATACGCAGTATTTT
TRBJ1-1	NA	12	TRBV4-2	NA	CASRSLNTEAFF	TGTGCCAGCAGGAGCCTGAACACTGAAGCTTTCTTT
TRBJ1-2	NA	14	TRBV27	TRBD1	CASSFGTGSYGYTF	TGTGCCAGCAGTTTCGGGACAGGGAGTTATGGCTACACCTTC
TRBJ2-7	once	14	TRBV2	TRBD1	CASRTGTGPSEQYF	TGTGCCAGCAGGACCGGGACAGGGCCCTCCGAGCAGTACTTC
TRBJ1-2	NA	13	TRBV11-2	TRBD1	CASSEDRYYGYTF	TGTGCCAGCAGCGAGGACAGGTACTATGGCTACACCTTC
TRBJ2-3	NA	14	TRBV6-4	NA	CASSARPSADTQYF	TGTGCCAGCAGTGCCCGACCTAGTGCAGATACGCAGTATTTT
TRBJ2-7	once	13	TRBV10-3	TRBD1	CAIWDRGFYEQYF	TGTGCCATCTGGGACAGGGGGTTCTACGAGCAGTACTTC
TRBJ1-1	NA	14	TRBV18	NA	CASSPRGLDTEAFF	TGTGCCAGCTCACCGAGGGGGTTGGACACTGAAGCTTTCTTT
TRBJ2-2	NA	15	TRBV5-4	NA	CASSFFAGRGGELFF	TGTGCCAGCAGCTTCTTTGCGGGACGCGGCGGGGAGCTGTTTTTT
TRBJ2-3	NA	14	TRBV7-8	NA	CATSIGGYTDTQYF	TGTGCCACAAGCATAGGCGGGTACACAGATACGCAGTATTTT
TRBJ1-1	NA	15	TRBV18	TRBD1	CASSPDRGLGTEAFF	TGTGCCAGCTCACCGGACAGGGGGCTGGGCACTGAAGCTTTCTTT
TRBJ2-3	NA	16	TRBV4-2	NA	CASSQDLSGSPDTQYF	TGTGCCAGCAGCCAAGATCTGTCCGGGAGCCCAGATACGCAGTATTTT
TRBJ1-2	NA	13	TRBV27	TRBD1	CASRPTDRGGYTF	TGTGCCAGCCGACCCACGGACAGGGGTGGCTACACCTTC
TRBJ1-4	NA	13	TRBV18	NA	CASSPLRGEKLFF	TGTGCCAGCTCACCACTCCGGGGTGAAAAACTGTTTTTT
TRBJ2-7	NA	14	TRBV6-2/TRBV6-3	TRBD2	CASSYWEGSYEQYF	TGTGCCAGCAGTTACTGGGAGGGCTCCTACGAGCAGTACTTC
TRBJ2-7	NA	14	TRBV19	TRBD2	CASSNLLAGYEQYF	TGTGCCAGTAGTAACCTACTAGCGGGGTACGAGCAGTACTTC
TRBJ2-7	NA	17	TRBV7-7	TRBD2	CASSLIGEGGSSYEQYF	TGTGCTAGCAGCTTAATAGGGGAGGGCGGGAGCTCCTACGAGCAGTACTTC
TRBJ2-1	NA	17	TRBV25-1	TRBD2	CASSPLGLAERDNEQFF	TGTGCCAGCAGCCCCCTCGGACTAGCGGAGAGGGACAATGAGCAGTTCTTC
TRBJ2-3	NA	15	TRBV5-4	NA	CASSLEAPSTDTQYF	TGTGCCAGCAGCTTGGAAGCGCCTAGCACAGATACGCAGTATTTT
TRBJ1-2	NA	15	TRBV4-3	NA	CASSQVLRKIYGYTF	TGCGCCAGCAGCCAAGTTTTGCGCAAGATCTATGGCTACACCTTC
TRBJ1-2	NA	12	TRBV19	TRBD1	CASSDRGDGYTF	TGTGCCAGTAGCGACAGGGGTGATGGCTACACCTTC
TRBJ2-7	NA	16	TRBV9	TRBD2	CASSAGLEVSSYEQYF	TGTGCCAGCAGCGCGGGACTAGAGGTGAGCTCCTACGAGCAGTACTTC
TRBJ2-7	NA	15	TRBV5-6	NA	CASSLVEMQSGEQYF	TGTGCCAGCAGCTTGGTAGAGATGCAGTCGGGGGAGCAGTACTTC